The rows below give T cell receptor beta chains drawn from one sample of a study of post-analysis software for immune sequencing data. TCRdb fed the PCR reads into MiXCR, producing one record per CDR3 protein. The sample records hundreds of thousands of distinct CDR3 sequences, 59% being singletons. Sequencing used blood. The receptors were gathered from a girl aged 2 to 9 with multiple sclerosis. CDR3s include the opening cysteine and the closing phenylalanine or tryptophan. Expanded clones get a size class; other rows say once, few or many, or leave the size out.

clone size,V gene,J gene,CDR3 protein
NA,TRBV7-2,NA,CASSWGLAGVFGETQYF
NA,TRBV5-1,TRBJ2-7,CASSLGGLPGDEQYF
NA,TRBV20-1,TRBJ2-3,CSARDPGLEGTDTQYF
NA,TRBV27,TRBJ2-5,CASSLMGTQETQYF
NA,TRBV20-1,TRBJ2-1,CSARDPGEGRNEQFF
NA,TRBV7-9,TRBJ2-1,CASSPGTVGYNEQFF
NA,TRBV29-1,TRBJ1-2,CSVEGGLARQSPNYGYTF
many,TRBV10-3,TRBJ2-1,CAISPDFGRGYNEQFF
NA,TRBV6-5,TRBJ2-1,CASSLGTSYDEQFF
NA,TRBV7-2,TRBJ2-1,CVSSSGTSLHNEQFF
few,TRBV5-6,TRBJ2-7,CASSLGAEQYF
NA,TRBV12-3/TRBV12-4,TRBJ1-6,CASSLAGYSPLHF
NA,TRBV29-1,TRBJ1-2,CSVAGVNYGYTF
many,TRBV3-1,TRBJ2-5,CASSRTGEETQYF
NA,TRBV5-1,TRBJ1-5,CASSLEAKHF
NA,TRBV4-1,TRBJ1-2,CASSVVGSYGYTF
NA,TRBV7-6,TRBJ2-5,CASSPGMGETQYF
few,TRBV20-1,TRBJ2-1,CSARLEQGDTFNEQFF
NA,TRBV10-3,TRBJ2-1,CAISGTSGSYNEQFF
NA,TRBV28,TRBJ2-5,CASRAGTSGFGETQYF
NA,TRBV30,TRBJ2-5,CAWSTGGNEQYF
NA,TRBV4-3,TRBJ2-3,CANSPTSGVPDTQYF
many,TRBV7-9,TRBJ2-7,CASSRGSSYEQYF
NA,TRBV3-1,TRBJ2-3,CASNRRDHSTDTQYF
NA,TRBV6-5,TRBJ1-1,CASSRRVGTEAFF
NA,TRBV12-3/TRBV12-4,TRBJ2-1,CASSLGRTVYEQFF
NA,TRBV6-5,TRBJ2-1,CASNGVAYNEQFF
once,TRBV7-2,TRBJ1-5,CASSSPRQVWNQPQHF
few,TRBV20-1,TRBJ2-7,CSASVLAGAGAEQYF